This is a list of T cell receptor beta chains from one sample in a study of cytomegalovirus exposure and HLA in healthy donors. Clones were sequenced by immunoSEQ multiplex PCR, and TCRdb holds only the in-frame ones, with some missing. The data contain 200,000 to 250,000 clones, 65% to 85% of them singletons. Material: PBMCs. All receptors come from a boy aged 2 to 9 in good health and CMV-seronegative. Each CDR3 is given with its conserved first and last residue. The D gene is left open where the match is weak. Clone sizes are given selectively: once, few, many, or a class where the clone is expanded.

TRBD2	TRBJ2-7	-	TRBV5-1	CASSLAGDEQYF	TGCGCCAGCAGCCTAGCGGGAGACGAGCAGTACTTC
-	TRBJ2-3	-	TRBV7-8	CASSLIQGPEDTQYF	TGTGCCAGCAGCCTAATACAGGGTCCGGAAGATACGCAGTATTTT
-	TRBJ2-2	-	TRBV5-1	CASSSGTPNTGKLFF	TGCGCCAGCAGCTCCGGGACACCTAACACCGGGAAGCTGTTTTTT
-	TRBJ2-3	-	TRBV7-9	CASSPAGRGGGDTQYF	TGTGCCAGCAGCCCGGCGGGGCGGGGTGGAGGCGATACGCAGTATTTT
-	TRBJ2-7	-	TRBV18	CASSLLETYEQYF	TGTGCCAGCTCATTACTCGAAACCTACGAGCAGTACTTC
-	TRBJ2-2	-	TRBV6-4	CASSDSETEGHTGELFF	TGTGCCAGCAGTGACTCCGAGACAGAAGGGCACACCGGGGAGCTGTTTTTT
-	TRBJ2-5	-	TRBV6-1	CASHGVGSQETQYF	TGTGCCTCACACGGGGTTGGATCCCAAGAGACCCAGTACTTC
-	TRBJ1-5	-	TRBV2	CASSSAGTSSSNQPQHF	TGTGCCAGCAGTTCCGCCGGGACTTCCTCTAGCAATCAGCCCCAGCATTTT
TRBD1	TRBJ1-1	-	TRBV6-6	CASSPGTGQNTEAFF	TGTGCCAGCAGTCCCGGGACAGGACAGAACACTGAAGCTTTCTTT
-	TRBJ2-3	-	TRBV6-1	CASGTTGPSTDTQYF	TGTGCCAGCGGTACCACAGGGCCTAGCACAGATACGCAGTATTTT
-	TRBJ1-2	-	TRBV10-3	CAISESVGRGLNGYTF	TGTGCCATCAGTGAGTCTGTCGGCAGGGGTCTCAATGGCTACACCTTC
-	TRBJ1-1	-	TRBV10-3	CAMGAKNTEAFF	TGTGCCATGGGGGCGAAGAACACTGAAGCTTTCTTT
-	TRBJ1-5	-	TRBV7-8	CASSLRTGNQPQHF	TGTGCCAGCAGCTTAAGGACAGGCAATCAGCCCCAGCATTTT
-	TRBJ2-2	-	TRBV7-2	CASSSRGLNTGELFF	TGTGCCAGCAGCTCCAGGGGACTAAACACCGGGGAGCTGTTTTTT
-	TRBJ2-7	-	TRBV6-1	CASRSSETASYEQYF	TGTGCCAGCCGTTCTAGCGAAACAGCCTCCTACGAGCAGTACTTC
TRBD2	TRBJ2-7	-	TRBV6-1	CASSRLAGVGNEQYF	TGTGCCAGCAGTCGTCTAGCGGGAGTTGGCAACGAGCAGTACTTC
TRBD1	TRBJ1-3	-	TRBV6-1	CASSTGTVSGNTIYF	TGTGCCAGCAGCACTGGGACAGTCTCTGGAAACACCATATATTTT
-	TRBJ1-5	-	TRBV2	CASSEGWTHSNQPQHF	TGTGCCAGCAGTGAAGGGTGGACTCATAGCAATCAGCCCCAGCATTTT
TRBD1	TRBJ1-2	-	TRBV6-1	CASSEQGAGSGYTF	TGTGCCAGCAGCGAACAGGGGGCAGGTAGTGGCTACACCTTC
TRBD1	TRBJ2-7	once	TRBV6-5	CASSSPGTENPYEQYF	TGTGCCAGCAGTTCCCCCGGGACAGAAAATCCCTACGAGCAGTACTTC
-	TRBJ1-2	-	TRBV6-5	CASSSGASYGYTF	TGTGCCAGCAGTTCAGGGGCTTCCTATGGCTACACCTTC
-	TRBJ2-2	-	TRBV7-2	CASSLAAYTGELFF	TGTGCCAGCAGCTTAGCGGCCTACACCGGGGAGCTGTTTTTT
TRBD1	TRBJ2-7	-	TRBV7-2	CASSLRDRGLSSYEQYF	TGTGCCAGCAGCTTAAGGGACAGGGGGCTTTCCTCCTACGAGCAGTACTTC
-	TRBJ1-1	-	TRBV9	CASSVQTARGRMNTEAFF	TGTGCCAGCAGCGTTCAGACGGCCAGGGGTAGGATGAACACTGAAGCTTTCTTT
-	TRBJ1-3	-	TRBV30	CAWNPHISGNTIYF	TGTGCCTGGAATCCCCACATCTCTGGAAACACCATATATTTT
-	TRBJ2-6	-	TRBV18	CASSPIGGGYSSGANVLTF	TGTGCCAGCTCACCGATCGGGGGAGGATATAGCTCTGGGGCCAACGTCCTGACTTTC
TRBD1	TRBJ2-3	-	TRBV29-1	CSALTGGGDTQYF	TGCAGCGCCCTGACAGGGGGCGGAGATACGCAGTATTTT
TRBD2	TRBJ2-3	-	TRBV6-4	CASSDSSGGESGTQYF	TGTGCCAGCAGTGACTCTAGCGGGGGGGAGTCGGGTACGCAGTATTTT
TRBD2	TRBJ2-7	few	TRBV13	CASSPSGRPTYEQYF	TGTGCCAGCAGCCCAAGCGGGAGGCCTACCTACGAGCAGTACTTC
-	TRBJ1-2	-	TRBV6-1	CASHGGLNGYTF	TGTGCCAGCCACGGAGGGCTAAATGGCTACACCTTC
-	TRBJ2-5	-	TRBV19	CASSIGGETQYF	TGTGCCAGTAGTATAGGAGGGGAGACCCAGTACTTC
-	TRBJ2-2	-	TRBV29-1	CSVGGGGSRTGELFF	TGCAGCGTTGGGGGAGGGGGTAGTCGCACCGGGGAGCTGTTTTTT
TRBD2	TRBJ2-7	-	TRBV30	CAWRGSGSYEQYF	TGTGCCTGGAGGGGAAGCGGGAGCTACGAGCAGTACTTC
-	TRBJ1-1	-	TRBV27	CASSLVGAGKSEAFF	TGTGCCAGCAGTTTAGTAGGGGCAGGTAAATCAGAAGCTTTCTTT
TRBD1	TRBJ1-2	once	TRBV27	CASSPGTGGNYGYTF	TGTGCCAGCAGTCCCGGGACAGGGGGTAACTATGGCTACACCTTC
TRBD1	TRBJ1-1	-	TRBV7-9	CASSLGTGLNTEAFF	TGTGCCAGCAGCTTAGGGACAGGGTTGAACACTGAAGCTTTCTTT
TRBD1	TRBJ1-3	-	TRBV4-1	CASRGQGSGNTIYF	TGCGCCAGCAGGGGACAGGGCTCTGGAAACACCATATATTTT
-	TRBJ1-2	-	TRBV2	CADFHSQGIRGYTF	TGTGCCGACTTCCACTCACAGGGAATTCGTGGCTACACCTTC
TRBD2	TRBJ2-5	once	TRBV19	CASSIEGLAGAETQYF	TGTGCCAGTAGTATAGAAGGACTAGCGGGAGCAGAGACCCAGTACTTC
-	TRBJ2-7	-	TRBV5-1	CASSRTLDEQYF	TGCGCCAGCAGTCGGACTTTGGACGAGCAGTACTTC
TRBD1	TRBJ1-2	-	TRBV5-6	CASSFQGAKGYTF	TGTGCCAGCAGCTTCCAGGGGGCCAAAGGCTACACCTTC
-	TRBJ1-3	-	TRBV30	CAWSESVNTIYF	TGTGCCTGGAGTGAATCTGTGAACACCATATATTTT
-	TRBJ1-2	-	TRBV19	CASSPGQGRVPNYGYTF	TGTGCCAGTAGCCCCGGTCAGGGCAGGGTCCCTAACTATGGCTACACCTTC
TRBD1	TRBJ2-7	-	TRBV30	CAWSGGQGHYYEQYF	TGTGCCTGGAGTGGGGGACAGGGGCACTACTACGAGCAGTACTTC
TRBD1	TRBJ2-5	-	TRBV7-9	CASSPGQSQETQYF	TGTGCCAGCAGCCCGGGACAGAGCCAAGAGACCCAGTACTTC
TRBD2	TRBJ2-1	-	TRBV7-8	CASSLGLAGGQFF	TGTGCCAGCAGCTTAGGGCTAGCGGGGGGGCAGTTCTTC
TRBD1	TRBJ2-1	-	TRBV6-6	CASSYSSGGIWGEQFF	TGTGCCAGCAGTTACTCCTCAGGGGGAATTTGGGGTGAGCAGTTCTTC
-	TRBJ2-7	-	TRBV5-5	CASSLIPTSSYEQYF	TGTGCCAGCAGCTTGATCCCCACGAGCTCCTACGAGCAGTACTTC
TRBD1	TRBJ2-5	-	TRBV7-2	CASSEDRIETQYF	TGTGCCAGCAGCGAGGACAGGATTGAGACCCAGTACTTC
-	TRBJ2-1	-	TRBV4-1	CASSQESLAGEQFF	TGCGCCAGCAGCCAAGAGAGTCTAGCAGGCGAGCAGTTCTTC
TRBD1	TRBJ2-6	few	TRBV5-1	CASSLWTGAASGANVLTF	TGCGCCAGCAGCCTATGGACAGGGGCCGCCTCTGGGGCCAACGTCCTGACTTTC
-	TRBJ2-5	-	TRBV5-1	CASSGGTAQETQYF	TGCGCCAGCAGCGGGGGGACAGCTCAAGAGACCCAGTACTTC
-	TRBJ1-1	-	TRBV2	CASTGFGEAFF	TGTGCCAGCACGGGTTTCGGTGAAGCTTTCTTT
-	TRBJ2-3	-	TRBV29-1	CSVELQGRGTDTQYF	TGCAGCGTTGAACTCCAGGGTAGGGGGACAGATACGCAGTATTTT
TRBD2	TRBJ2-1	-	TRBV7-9	CASSLTSGRDHEQFF	TGTGCCAGCAGCTTAACGAGCGGGAGGGACCATGAGCAGTTCTTC
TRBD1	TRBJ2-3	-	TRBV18	CASSRDRAGVHTDTQYF	TGTGCCAGCTCACGGGACAGGGCAGGGGTACACACAGATACGCAGTATTTT
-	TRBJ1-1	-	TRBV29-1	CSVGPQGTTEAFF	TGCAGCGTTGGACCCCAGGGGACCACTGAAGCTTTCTTT